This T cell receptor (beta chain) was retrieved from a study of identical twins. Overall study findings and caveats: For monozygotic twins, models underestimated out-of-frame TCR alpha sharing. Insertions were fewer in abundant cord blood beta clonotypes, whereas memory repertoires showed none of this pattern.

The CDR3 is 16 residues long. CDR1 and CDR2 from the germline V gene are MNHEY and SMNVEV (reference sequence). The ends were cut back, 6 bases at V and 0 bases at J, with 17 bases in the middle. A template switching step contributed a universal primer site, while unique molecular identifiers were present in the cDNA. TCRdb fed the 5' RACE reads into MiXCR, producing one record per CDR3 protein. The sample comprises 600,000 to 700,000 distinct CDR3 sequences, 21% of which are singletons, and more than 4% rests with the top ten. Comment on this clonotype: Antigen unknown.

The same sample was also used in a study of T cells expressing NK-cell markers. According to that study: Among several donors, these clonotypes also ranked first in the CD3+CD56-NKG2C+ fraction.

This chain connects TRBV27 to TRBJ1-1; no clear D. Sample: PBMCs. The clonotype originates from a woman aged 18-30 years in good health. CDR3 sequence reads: CASRRNPGGMNTEAFF. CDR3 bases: TGTGCCAGCAGACGAAACCCGGGAGGCATGAACACTGAAGCTTTCTTT.